The present TCR beta chain was sequenced within a study of cytomegalovirus exposure and HLA in healthy donors. Concerning this clone: No antigen is known for it.

Trimming took 1 base from V and 3 from J; bases not matched to a gene: 6. Germline CDR1 is MGHRA and CDR2 is YSYEKL. The CDR3 covers 16 residues. PCR was performed using 60 Vbeta and 13 Jbeta primers. Profiling relied on immunoSEQ multiplex PCR, and the TCRdb table lists in-frame clones only, not all of them. The sample shows some 150,000 clones, 65% to 85% of them seen only once. Study-level results: Cytomegalovirus association was assigned to about 150 TCR beta chains. Per a prior analysis, the majority of TCR beta V segments were productive roughly 90% or roughly 30% of the time. Researchers left out some V segments, among them TRBV6-2 and TRBV6-3, as indistinguishable. In a later analysis, TCR beta V- and J-gene trimming showed a link to a missense DCLRE1C variant.

The clonotype was recovered from a male donor in good health and CMV-seronegative. The chain uses TRBV4-1 and TRBJ1-5; the match to TRBD1 covers 7 bases. The source material was PBMCs. CDR3 in DNA: TGCGCCAGCAGCCAAGTTTCAGGGGGATTCAATCAGCCCCAGCATTTT. Translating gives CASSQVSGGFNQPQHF.